This T cell receptor beta chain was captured in a study of cytomegalovirus exposure and HLA in healthy donors. In the study overall: The Caucasian-associated ancestry cluster held about 80% of around 380 genotyped donors. Findings of the study overall: Cytomegalovirus-associated TCR beta chains were listed, numbering 150 to 200. Versus the roughly 700-donor mean, an Asian-associated ancestry cluster reportedly showed fewer N-insertions in a later analysis. Excluded: some indistinguishable V segments such as TRBV6-2 and TRBV6-3.

The primer mix had 60 Vbeta and 13 Jbeta primers. Produced via immunoSEQ multiplex PCR; TCRdb's table is partial and in-frame only. The sample includes 35,000 to 45,000 clones, around 56% of them seen just once. This clone appeared a few times. Antigen: not known. V gave up 2 bases and J gave up 6 bases; unmatched junction bases: 3. Germline V gives CDR1 GTSNPN, CDR2 SVGIG (reference sequence). This CDR3 is 15 amino acids long. Material for sequencing was PBMCs. This receptor was identified in a man in his fifties or sixties in good health and CMV-seronegative. The chain employs TRBV30 and TRBJ2-1, with 14 positions matching TRBD2. The CDR3 coding sequence is TGTGCCTGGAGTATTGGGACTAGCGGGAGCAATGAGCAGTTCTTC. Protein product: CAWSIGTSGSNEQFF.